The 21 T cell receptor beta chains below come from one sample, sequenced in a study of regulatory and conventional T cells in RAG deficiency. The sorted regulatory T cells were CD4+, CD25-high and CD127-low, with genomic DNA sequenced. TCRdb's table, derived via immunoSEQ multiplex PCR, lists solely in-frame clones and lacks some. Of some 28,000 clones detected, 75% to 95% appear once; the ten largest clones hold under 0.85%. These sequences were also reported in another study, on regulatory T cells. That work adds: The PCR used 52 TRBV and 13 TRBJ primers.

The sequenced sample consisted of Tregs sorted from blood. The receptors here all came from a human donor in good health.

This chain joins TRBV9 and TRBJ2-3; possible D gene TRBD2, 6 bases. The V and J ends lost 7 bases and 6 bases respectively, with 15 bases between them. From germline, CDR1 is SGDLS and CDR2 YYNGEE. This CDR3 is 13 amino acids long. The CDR3 region is CASRELAGDTQYF. In nucleotides, the CDR3 is TGTGCCAGCCGAGAACTAGCAGGGGATACGCAGTATTTT.

This chain joins TRBV6-4 and TRBJ2-1; unclear D gene. From germline, CDR1 is MRHNA and CDR2 SNTAGT. This CDR3 spans 10 amino acids. Trimming cost V 2 bases and J 7 bases, with 0 bases left between them. CDR3 coding DNA: TGTGCCAGCAGTGACAATGAGCAGTTCTTC. Its protein product is CASSDNEQFF.

The chain carries TRBV5-1 and TRBJ2-3; 8 bases agree with TRBD1. Germline trimming cut 5 bases from V and 6 bases from J; bases unmatched to any gene: 8. There are 14 residues in the CDR3. Germline V gene lookup returns CDR1 SGHRS and CDR2 YFSETQ. CDR3 coding DNA: TGCGCCAGCAGACACGGGACAGGTCTCGATACGCAGTATTTT. Its translation: CASRHGTGLDTQYF.

The chain combines TRBV6-1 with TRBJ1-1; D perhaps matches TRBD1 (6 bases). This CDR3 contains 13 residues. Germline CDR1 and CDR2: MNHNS and SASEGT. Trimming left V 4 bases short and J 1 base short, with 7 bases between. The CDR3 loop is CASSGTENTEAFF. The DNA for the CDR3 is TGTGCCAGCAGTGGGACAGAGAACACTGAAGCTTTCTTT.

The rearrangement joins TRBV6-5 to TRBJ2-1, with 8 bases matching TRBD1. CDR1 is MNHEY and CDR2 is SVGAGI in the germline V gene. CDR3 length: 15 amino acids. V gave up 4 bases and J gave up 4 bases; unmatched junction bases: 6. CDR3 nucleotides: TGTGCCAGCAGTTCGTGGACAGGGACTTACAATGAGCAGTTCTTC. Encoded protein: CASSSWTGTYNEQFF.

This sequence joins TRBV27 and TRBJ1-1; D is perhaps TRBD1 (5 bases). Germline loops: CDR1 MNHEY, CDR2 SMNVEV (reference sequence). V lost 4 bases to trimming and J lost 3 bases, with 9 bases between them. This CDR3 region has 13 residues. DNA for the CDR3: TGTGCCAGCAGTTCGGGACGGTACACTGAAGCTTTCTTT. This codes for CASSSGRYTEAFF.

This sequence joins TRBV2 and TRBJ2-7; D possibly uses TRBD1 or TRBD2 (5 bases each). Trimming took off 7 bases at V and 0 bases at J, with 13 bases between the two ends. This CDR3 spans 14 amino acids. Germline CDR1 SNHLY, CDR2 FYNNEI. Written as DNA, the CDR3 is TGTGCCAGCACTAGGGGAGAGTCCTCCTACGAGCAGTACTTC. Residues: CASTRGESSYEQYF. Full variable domain (missing parts from reference TRBV2 and TRBJ2-7): EPEVTQTPSHQVTQMGQEVILRCVPISNHLYFYWYRQILGQKVEFLVSFYNNEISEKSEIFDDQFSVERPDGSNFTLKIRSTKLEDSAMYFCASTRGESSYEQYFGPGTRLTVT.

V usage is TRBV5-1 and J usage is TRBJ1-1; possible D gene TRBD1, 5 bases. Germline CDR1 and CDR2: SGHRS and YFSETQ. CDR3 length equals 14 residues. Trimming took 4 bases from V and 1 from J, leaving 11 bases between them. The CDR3 sequence: CASSPPDRNTEAFF. The CDR3 region has the DNA TGCGCCAGCAGCCCCCCAGACAGGAACACTGAAGCTTTCTTT.

This clone appeared once. The chain recombines TRBV5-4 with TRBJ1-2; a possible D gene is TRBD1 (5 bases). Germline assignment: CDR1 SGHNT and CDR2 YYREEE (reference sequence). Trimming removed 4 bases at V and 4 bases at J, with 23 bases between. The CDR3 is made up of 17 amino acids. The CDR3, as DNA: TGTGCCAGCAGCCCGGCCCCCGGGGCCGGGGCGGGCTATGGCTACACCTTC. Its translation is CASSPAPGAGAGYGYTF.

About this clone itself: The junction and the germline gene differ at one end; a read error may be behind it. The chain couples TRBV5-6 to TRBJ1-2; D remains ambiguous. The CDR3 has 14 residues. The germline gives CDR1 SGHDT, CDR2 YYEEEE. This chain's CDR3 is CASSLVSAHGPIGF. The DNA for the CDR3 is TGTGCCAGCAGCTTGGTTTCAGCCCATGGACCGATTGGCTTC.

This clone occurred once. The rearrangement links TRBV6-5 to TRBJ2-7; tentatively, D is TRBD1 or TRBD2 (5 bases each). The CDR3 sequence is 15 residues long. V was shortened by 5 bases and J by 4 bases, with 18 bases between the two germline ends. The germline V gene has CDR1 MNHEY and CDR2 SVGAGI. CDR3 sequence (DNA): TGTGCCAGCAGTCCCCGCCGTACTGGGGGATACGAGCAGTACTTC. Translation: CASSPRRTGGYEQYF.

The genes are TRBV5-4 and TRBJ2-4; weak D call: TRBD2 (7 bases). The CDR3 spans 13 residues. CDR1 is SGHNT and CDR2 is YYREEE in the germline V gene (reference sequence). Trimming left V 4 bases short and J 9 bases short, with 14 bases between. In DNA, the CDR3 is TGTGCCAGCAGCCTTGAAGGGGGGGGCATTCAGTACTTC. It encodes CASSLEGGGIQYF.

The CDR3 nucleotides read TGTGCCAGCAGCTTTAATAAGGAGACCCAGTACTTC. It yields the protein CASSFNKETQYF. The rearrangement links TRBV7-9 to TRBJ2-5; D unclear. The CDR3 sequence is 12 residues long. V was clipped by 3 bases and J by 5 bases, with 7 bases between them. Germline CDR1 is SEHNR and CDR2 is FQNEAQ (reference sequence).

The CDR3 region is CASSPLGGGRSNEKLFF. The DNA of the CDR3 is TGTGCCAGCAGTCCCCTCGGGGGGGGTCGGTCTAATGAAAAACTGTTTTTT. The rearrangement uses TRBV28 and TRBJ1-4; maybe TRBD1 (5 bases). The V end was cut by 5 bases, the J end by 3 bases, with 19 bases between. Germline V CDR1 and CDR2: MDHEN, SYDVKM. This CDR3 region has 17 residues.

The chain carries TRBV9 and TRBJ1-6; D possibly corresponds to TRBD1 (6 bases). The ends were cut back, 4 bases at V and 9 bases at J, with 17 bases in the middle. The CDR3 has 15 amino acids. Per the germline V gene, CDR1 is SGDLS and CDR2 is YYNGEE. CDR3 DNA sequence: TGTGCCAGCAGCATTACACAGGGTAGGGGTTCACCCCTCCACTTT. Amino acid sequence: CASSITQGRGSPLHF.

This chain connects TRBV27 to TRBJ1-2; 8 bases map to TRBD1. V was clipped by 4 bases and J by 0 bases; unmatched bases: 1. Per germline, CDR1 MNHEY and CDR2 SMNVEV (reference sequence). The CDR3 sequence is 14 residues long. The CDR3 sequence: CASSYRGTNYGYTF. In DNA form, the CDR3 reads TGTGCCAGCAGTTACAGGGGGACTAACTATGGCTACACCTTC.

The chain joins TRBV27 to TRBJ2-7; possible D gene TRBD1, 6 bases. Trimming shortened V by 6 bases and J by 1 base, and 13 bases separated the two germline ends. The CDR3 is 14 residues long. The germline V gene encodes CDR1 MNHEY and CDR2 SMNVEV (reference sequence). The CDR3 sequence: CASRQPGQSYEQYF. In DNA form, the CDR3 reads TGTGCCAGCAGGCAACCGGGACAATCCTACGAGCAGTACTTC.

The chain employs TRBV30 and TRBJ1-1, with D unresolved. CDR1 is GTSNPN and CDR2 is SVGIG in the germline V gene (reference sequence). V lost 0 bases, J lost 2 bases, and 10 bases lay in between. The CDR3 spans 14 residues. The chain's CDR3 is CAWSVSAANTEAFF. The CDR3 DNA reads TGTGCCTGGAGTGTATCAGCGGCCAACACTGAAGCTTTCTTT.

This clone is a singleton in its sample. A read error may produce the germline difference seen at one junction end. The chain links TRBV28 to TRBJ2-7, with a tentative D call TRBD1 (6 bases). Germline V lookup: CDR1 MDHEN, CDR2 SYDVKM. This CDR3 has 13 amino acids. CDR3 in DNA: TGTGCCAGCAGTTTATACGTTTTGGGGGCGACTATATTC. Encoded protein: CASSLYVLGATIF.

The rearrangement joins TRBV5-4 to TRBJ2-3, with 9 bases matching TRBD2. This CDR3 has 15 residues. Germline CDR1 is SGHNT and CDR2 is YYREEE (reference sequence). J lost 7 bases, V lost 4 bases, and 10 bases had no gene match. The CDR3 DNA is TGTGCCAGCAGCCAAGACGGACTAGCGAGGAATACGCAGTATTTT. This gives the protein CASSQDGLARNTQYF.

This clone was detected once. The rearrangement joins TRBV5-8 to TRBJ1-2, with D possibly matching TRBD1 (5 bases). From germline, CDR1 is SGHTS and CDR2 YDEGEE. The CDR3 is made up of 13 amino acids. The V and J ends lost 1 base and 5 bases respectively, with 9 bases between them. CDR3 sequence: CASSLLDRYGYTF. The CDR3 DNA sequence: TGTGCCAGCAGCTTGCTAGACAGATATGGCTACACCTTC. Filled out from reference TRBV5-8 and TRBJ1-2, the complete variable domain reads EAGVTQSPTHLIKTRGQQATLRCSPISGHTSVYWYQQALGLGLQFLLWYDEGEERNRGNFPPRFSGRQFPNYSSELNVNALELEDSALYLCASSLLDRYGYTFGSGTRLTVV.